Shown below are 6 T cell receptor beta chains from a single sample sequenced in a study of T-cell memory formation after mild COVID-19. TCRdb re-called the 5' RACE reads with MiXCR, one entry per CDR3 protein. The sample lists about 290,000 distinct CDR3 sequences, roughly 15% occurring once. Source material: PBMCs or a T cell subset sorted from them (not recorded which). These receptors all stem from a man aged 18-30 years who had mild COVID-19 (a few samples of this study predate the infection). Cell type and time point are not known.

The chain recombines TRBV4-2 with TRBJ2-1, with TRBD2 matching 8 bases. CDR3 length: 19 residues. Unmatched junction bases numbered 15, after V lost 1 base and J lost 4 bases. Per the germline V gene, CDR1 is LGHNA and CDR2 is YNFKEQ. The CDR3 spells CASSQVSGLAGPGYNEQFF. CDR3 nucleotide sequence: TGTGCCAGCAGCCAAGTTTCGGGGCTAGCGGGTCCTGGGTACAATGAGCAGTTCTTC.

The chain joins TRBV10-3 to TRBJ2-3; 10 bases map to TRBD1. Germline CDR1 ENHRY, CDR2 SYGVKD. V lost 6 bases, J lost 4 bases, and 7 bases stayed unmatched. CDR3 size: 15 residues. CDR3 coding DNA: TGTGCCATCAGAACCGGGACAGGGGACGCAGATACGCAGTATTTT. Encoded protein: CAIRTGTGDADTQYF.

The DNA of the CDR3 is TGCGCCAGCAGCTTGGATAGGAAGCGTCCAGATACGCAGTATTTT. It specifies CASSLDRKRPDTQYF. The chain recombines TRBV5-1 with TRBJ2-3; D unresolved. This CDR3 region has 15 residues. The germline V gene encodes CDR1 SGHRS and CDR2 YFSETQ. Trimming cost V 0 bases and J 4 bases, with 12 bases left between them.

This chain uses TRBV30 with TRBJ2-3; 10 bases agree with TRBD2. Trimming at V came to 6 bases and at J to 5 bases, leaving 5 bases not matched to a gene. The CDR3 spans 13 residues. Germline V CDR1 and CDR2: GTSNPN, SVGIG (reference sequence). The CDR3 region has the DNA TGTGCCTGCCTTAGCGGGGGGCAAGATACGCAGTATTTT. This gives the protein CACLSGGQDTQYF. The complete variable domain, with remaining parts taken from reference TRBV30 and TRBJ2-3, reads SQTIHQWPATLVQPVGSPLSLECTVEGTSNPNLYWYRQAAGRGLQLLFYSVGIGQISSEVPQNLSASRPQDRQFILSSKKLLLSDSGFYLCACLSGGQDTQYFGPGTRLTVL.

Ten or more counts support this clonotype. V and J are TRBV20-1 and TRBJ2-5; the match to TRBD1 covers 7 bases. The CDR3 contains 15 residues. With V trimmed by 0 bases and J by 5 bases, 9 bases remained unmatched. Germline loops: CDR1 DFQATT, CDR2 SNEGSKA (reference sequence). The CDR3 DNA follows: TGCAGTGCTAGAGATCCGCAGGGGGAAGGGGAGACCCAGTACTTC. Translation: CSARDPQGEGETQYF.

This rearrangement joins TRBV19 to TRBJ2-7, with D unclear. The CDR3 loop spans 15 amino acids. The germline V gene encodes CDR1 LNHDA and CDR2 SQIVND (reference sequence). The germline V and J ends were trimmed by 5 bases and 1 base, with 15 bases remaining between them. Written as DNA, the CDR3 is TGTGCCAGTAGTGCGGTTCTCGGGCCGTCCTACGAGCAGTACTTC. Translation: CASSAVLGPSYEQYF.